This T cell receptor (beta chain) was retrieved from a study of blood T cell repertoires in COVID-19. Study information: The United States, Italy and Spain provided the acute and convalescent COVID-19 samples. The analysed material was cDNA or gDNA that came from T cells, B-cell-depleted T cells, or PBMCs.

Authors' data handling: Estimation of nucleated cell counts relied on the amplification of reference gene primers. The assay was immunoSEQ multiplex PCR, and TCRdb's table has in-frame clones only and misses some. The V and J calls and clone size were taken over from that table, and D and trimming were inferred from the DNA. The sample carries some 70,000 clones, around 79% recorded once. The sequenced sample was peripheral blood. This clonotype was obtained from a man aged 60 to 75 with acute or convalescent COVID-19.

CDR3 region: CASSPPSSTDTQYF. The CDR3 coding sequence is TGTGCCAGCTCACCACCTAGCAGCACAGATACGCAGTATTTT. The rearrangement links TRBV18 to TRBJ2-3; D gene unclear. The CDR3 sequence is 14 residues long. Trimming took 0 bases from V and 0 from J, leaving 4 bases between them. Germline lookup yields CDR1 KGHSH and CDR2 LQKENI. Full variable domain (remainder filled in from reference TRBV18 and TRBJ2-3): NAGVMQNPRHLVRRRGQEARLRCSPMKGHSHVYWYRQLPEEGLKFMVYLQKENIIDESGMPKERFSAEFPKEGPSILRIQQVVRGDSAAYFCASSPPSSTDTQYFGPGTRLTVL.